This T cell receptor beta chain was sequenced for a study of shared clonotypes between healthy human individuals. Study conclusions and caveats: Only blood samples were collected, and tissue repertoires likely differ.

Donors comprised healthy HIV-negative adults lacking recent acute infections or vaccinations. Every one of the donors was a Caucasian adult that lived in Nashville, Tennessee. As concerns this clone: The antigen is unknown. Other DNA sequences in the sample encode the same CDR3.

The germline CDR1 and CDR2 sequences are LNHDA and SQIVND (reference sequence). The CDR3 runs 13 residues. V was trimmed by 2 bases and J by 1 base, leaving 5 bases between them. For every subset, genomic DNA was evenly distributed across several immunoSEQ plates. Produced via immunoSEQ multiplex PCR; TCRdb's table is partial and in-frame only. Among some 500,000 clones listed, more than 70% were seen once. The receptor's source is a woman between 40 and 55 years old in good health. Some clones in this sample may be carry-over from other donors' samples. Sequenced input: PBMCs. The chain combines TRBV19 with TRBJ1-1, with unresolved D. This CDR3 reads CASSITANTEAFF. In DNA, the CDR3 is TGTGCCAGTAGTATAACAGCGAACACTGAAGCTTTCTTT.